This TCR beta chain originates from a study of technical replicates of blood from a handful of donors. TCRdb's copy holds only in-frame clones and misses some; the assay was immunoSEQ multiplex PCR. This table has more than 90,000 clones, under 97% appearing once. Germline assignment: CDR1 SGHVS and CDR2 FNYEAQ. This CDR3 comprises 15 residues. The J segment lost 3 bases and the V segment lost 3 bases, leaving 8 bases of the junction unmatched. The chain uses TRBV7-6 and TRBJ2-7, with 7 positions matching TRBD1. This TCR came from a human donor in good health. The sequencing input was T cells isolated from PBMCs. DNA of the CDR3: TGTGCCAGCAGCTTTTCCGGGACAGCTTACTACGAGCAGTACTTC. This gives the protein CASSFSGTAYYEQYF.